Described below is a single TCR beta chain sequence and its context. The CDR3 is 13 residues long. Germline CDR1 and CDR2: SGHTA and FQGNSA. V lost 3 bases to trimming and J lost 7 bases, with 12 bases between them. This specimen belongs to a study of control samples from healthy donors and cancer patients. Data came from immunoSEQ multiplex PCR; TCRdb stores just in-frame clones and leaves some out. The sample consists of about 130,000 clones, over 90% of them appearing once. Input material: PBMCs. The sequence came from a man aged 55 to 70 with colorectal cancer. This sequence joins TRBV7-2 and TRBJ1-2; D call uncertain. CDR3 region: CASSLGSIGGYTF. The CDR3 DNA reads as TGTGCCAGCAGCTTGGGGTCAATTGGTGGCTACACCTTC.